A single sample is the source of the 28 T cell receptor beta chains below, sequenced in a study of regulatory T cells in long-lasting Graves disease. In building TCR beta libraries, iRepertoire HTBI primers were used together with Arm-PCR of CDR3 regions. TCRdb ran MiXCR on the multiplex PCR reads and lists one entry per CDR3 protein. The table lists approximately 300,000 distinct CDR3 sequences, about 18% of them singletons, with 35% to 45% in the top ten. Time point defined: newly diagnosed GD, antithyroid drugs for less than 3 months. Scientists built the TCR library using RNA that was extracted from PBMCs. Here the sequenced sample was peripheral blood mononuclear cells (PBMCs), taken at new diagnosis, from a patient treated with antithyroid drugs. Receptor source: a female donor with Graves disease.

The sample holds many counts of this clonotype. V usage is TRBV7-2 and J usage is TRBJ2-1, with unresolved D. This CDR3 has 14 amino acids. CDR1 and CDR2 from the germline V gene are SGHTA and FQGNSA. V lost 0 bases to trimming and J lost 4 bases, with 7 bases between them. CDR3 sequence: CASSLAAAYNEQFF. The DNA for the CDR3 is TGTGCCAGCAGCTTAGCGGCTGCTTACAATGAGCAGTTCTTC.

The chain recombines TRBV28 with TRBJ2-1; D is unresolved. Trimming took off 5 bases at V and 8 bases at J, with 10 bases between the two ends. The CDR3 extends over 12 amino acids. Germline V gene data show CDR1 as MDHEN and CDR2 as SYDVKM. This CDR3 reads CASSPTWDEQFF. The CDR3 nucleotides are TGTGCCAGCAGTCCAACTTGGGATGAGCAGTTCTTC.

This clonotype was observed at least ten times. The rearrangement links TRBV2 to TRBJ2-1, with a tentative D call TRBD2 (7 bases). This CDR3 comprises 12 residues. Germline CDR1 SNHLY, CDR2 FYNNEI. V was shortened by 6 bases and J by 12 bases, with 15 bases between the two germline ends. In DNA form, the CDR3 reads TGTGCCAGCAGGCCCGGGGGGCCTGTGCAGTTCTTC. Encoded protein: CASRPGGPVQFF.

The genes are TRBV11-1 and TRBJ2-3; unclear D gene. The J call is uncertain, as TRBJ2-5 better fits the DNA end. This CDR3 is built from 13 residues. Germline values: CDR1 SGHAT, CDR2 FQDESV (reference sequence). CDR3 amino acids: CASSPSTVETQYF. The CDR3 DNA reads TGTGCCAGCAGCCCGAGTACAGTGGAGACCCAGTACTTC.

The chain combines TRBV6-1 with TRBJ1-1; D not certain. Trimming pared 8 bases from V and 0 bases from J, leaving 16 bases between. The CDR3 covers 15 residues. Germline V lookup: CDR1 MNHNS, CDR2 SASEGT. CDR3 bases: TGTGCCAGCTCCGAACGGACCACCATGAACACTGAAGCTTTCTTT. It yields the protein CASSERTTMNTEAFF.

This clonotype was observed many times. The chain is built from TRBV20-1 and TRBJ2-3; a possible D gene is TRBD2 (6 bases). Looked up from germline, CDR1 is DFQATT and CDR2 is SNEGSKA (reference sequence). The V and J ends lost 5 bases and 0 bases respectively, with 24 bases between them. The CDR3 is 18 amino acids. In DNA form, the CDR3 reads TGCAGTGCTCGGGCCATCAGCTCGCCTAGCGCTAGCACAGATACGCAGTATTTT. It yields the protein CSARAISSPSASTDTQYF.

This clonotype was detected many times. CDR3: CASSLGDRANQPQHF. CDR3 DNA: TGTGCCAGCAGCTTAGGGGACAGGGCGAATCAGCCCCAGCATTTT. The chain recombines TRBV7-9 with TRBJ1-5; 9 bases agree with TRBD1. Trimming cost V 1 base and J 4 bases; bases outside gene matches: 2. CDR1 and CDR2 (germline): SEHNR, FQNEAQ (reference sequence). The CDR3 loop spans 15 amino acids.

With regard to this clonotype: With a far larger clone one base away, a read error is the likely cause. The rearrangement uses TRBV7-2 and TRBJ2-1; D gene uncertain. The germline V gene has CDR1 SGHTA and CDR2 FQGNSA. This CDR3 has 14 amino acids. The CDR3 spells CASSPHEVYNKQFF. CDR3 in DNA: TGTGCCAGCAGCCCCCACGAAGTGTACAATAAGCAGTTCTTC.

This clonotype has ten or more counts. The chain uses TRBV12-3 or TRBV12-4 and TRBJ2-7; D is possibly TRBD2 (6 bases). Trimming took 5 bases from V and 6 from J, leaving 11 bases between them. CDR3 length: 12 residues. The CDR3 nucleotides read TGTGCCAGCAGTAGTCGGGGGTTCGAGCAGTACTTC. Amino acid sequence: CASSSRGFEQYF.

This clonotype was detected ten times or more. The J gene is TRBJ1-5, the V gene TRBV15; no definite D call. V was clipped by 0 bases and J by 7 bases, with 10 bases between them. Looked up from germline, CDR1 is LNHNV and CDR2 is YYDKDF (reference sequence). The CDR3 contains 14 residues. This chain's CDR3 is CATSREIAPQPQHF. DNA for the CDR3: TGTGCCACCAGCAGAGAAATTGCCCCCCAGCCCCAGCATTTT.

This clonotype came up many times. The V gene is TRBV7-2, the J gene TRBJ2-7, with D possibly being TRBD1 (5 bases). This CDR3 comprises 14 residues. Between the trimmed V and J ends, which lost 7 bases and 0 bases, there was a span of 13 bases. The V gene's germline CDR1 is SGHTA and CDR2 FQGNSA. The CDR3 is CASTIRQSSYEQYF. The CDR3 DNA is TGTGCCAGCACCATCCGACAGAGCTCCTACGAGCAGTACTTC.

CDR3 residues: CATSDYGGEKLFF. The DNA for the CDR3 is TGTGCCACCAGTGATTACGGTGGGGAAAAACTGTTTTTT. The V call is TRBV24-1, the J call TRBJ1-4; D is unresolved. The CDR3 covers 13 residues. With 2 bases removed from V and 8 bases from J, the gap between germline ends came to 8 bases. In germline, CDR1 is KGHDR, CDR2 SFDVKD.

This clonotype was seen repeatedly, ten times or more. The CDR3 sequence: CASSLELAGSGNEQFF. CDR3 DNA sequence: TGTGCCAGCAGCTTAGAACTAGCGGGGTCTGGGAATGAGCAGTTCTTC. This chain uses TRBV7-2 with TRBJ2-1; 10 positions match TRBD2. V was clipped by 1 base and J by 7 bases; unmatched bases: 7. CDR3 length equals 16 residues. Germline V gene sequence: CDR1 SGHTA, CDR2 FQGNSA. Complete variable domain (other parts from reference TRBV7-2 and TRBJ2-1): GAGVSQSPSNKVTEKGKDVELRCDPISGHTALYWYRQSLGQGLEFLIYFQGNSAPDKSGLPSDRFSAERTGGSVSTLTIQRTQQEDSAVYLCASSLELAGSGNEQFFGPGTRLTVL.

This clonotype was found a few times. The gene calls are TRBV5-1 and TRBJ2-7; D may correspond to TRBD1 or TRBD2 (5 bases each). In germline, CDR1 is SGHRS, CDR2 YFSETQ. The CDR3 sequence is 16 residues long. V was shortened by 0 bases and J by 4 bases, with 17 bases between the two germline ends. Written as DNA, the CDR3 is TGCGCCAGCAGCTTGGGCCTGGGGCTACGGGATTACGAGCAGTACTTC. It specifies CASSLGLGLRDYEQYF.

In this sample, this clonotype turned up many times. V is TRBV13 and J is TRBJ2-7, with D uncertain. The germline CDR1 and CDR2 sequences are PRHDT and FYEKMQ (reference sequence). The V end was cut by 0 bases, the J end by 5 bases, with 17 bases between. This CDR3 contains 16 residues. The CDR3 spells CASSLGPGGPRDEQYF. The CDR3 region has the DNA TGTGCCAGCAGCTTAGGCCCGGGTGGTCCAAGGGACGAGCAGTACTTC. Full variable domain (outside the CDR3, taken from reference TRBV13 and TRBJ2-7): AAGVIQSPRHLIKEKRETATLKCYPIPRHDTVYWYQQGPGQDPQFLISFYEKMQSDKGSIPDRFSAQQFSDYHSELNMSSLELGDSALYFCASSLGPGGPRDEQYFGPGTRLTVT.

This clonotype was seen ten or more times. In DNA, the CDR3 is TGTGCCAGCAGACTGACTAGCAATCAGCCCCAGCATTTT. Translation gives CASRLTSNQPQHF. V usage is TRBV6-1 and J usage is TRBJ1-5; D call uncertain. With 6 bases removed from V and 0 bases from J, the gap between germline ends came to 6 bases. CDR3 length: 13 residues. Germline V CDR1 and CDR2: MNHNS, SASEGT.

In the case of this clonotype: With only one base between it and a far larger clone, this is likely a read error. This rearrangement joins TRBV24-1 to TRBJ2-1; TRBD2 is a possible D gene (6 bases). From germline, CDR1 is KGHDR and CDR2 SFDVKD. The CDR3 extends over 15 amino acids. The V gene lost 4 bases and the J gene lost 13 bases, with 22 bases spanning the gap. DNA of the CDR3: TGTGCCACCAGTGAAAAGGGACTGGGCGTGGAGACCCAGTTCTTC. Translated: CATSEKGLGVETQFF.

This clonotype has just a few counts. The chain couples TRBV30 to TRBJ1-2; possible D gene TRBD1, 5 bases. This CDR3 has 13 amino acids. V lost 0 bases and J 2 bases, leaving 7 bases between the germline ends. Looked up from germline, CDR1 is GTSNPN and CDR2 is SVGIG (reference sequence). CDR3 sequence (DNA): TGTGCCTGGAGTGTCCGGGACAACTATGGCTACACCTTC. This translates into CAWSVRDNYGYTF. Full variable domain (missing parts from reference TRBV30 and TRBJ1-2): SQTIHQWPATLVQPVGSPLSLECTVEGTSNPNLYWYRQAAGRGLQLLFYSVGIGQISSEVPQNLSASRPQDRQFILSSKKLLLSDSGFYLCAWSVRDNYGYTFGSGTRLTVV.

Turning to this clonotype: Possible read error: a much larger clone is one base away. The V and J genes are TRBV27 and TRBJ2-5, with 10 bases aligning to TRBD2. With the DNA end fitting TRBJ2-1 better, the J assignment may be wrong. Germline V CDR1 and CDR2: MNHEY, SMNVEV (reference sequence). The CDR3 totals 16 residues. CDR3 sequence: CASSSLAGVDQETQFF. In nucleotides, the CDR3 is TGTGCCAGCAGTTCCCTAGCGGGAGTGGACCAAGAGACCCAGTTCTTC.

Regarding this clonotype: Without the conserved terminal phenylalanine or tryptophan, this CDR3 likely stems from a read error. The DNA is omitted, as the CDR3 cannot be located on it reliably, and the CDR3 follows TCRdb's listing. This sequence joins TRBV11-2 and TRBJ2-5; the table gives TRBD1 as D, unverified against the DNA. The CDR3 adds up to 14 amino acids, both ends counted. In germline, CDR1 is SGHAT, CDR2 FQNNGV. CDR3 residues: CASSPPGSQETPYV.

The sample holds many counts of this clonotype. The chain employs TRBV6-2 or TRBV6-3 and TRBJ2-1; 12 nucleotides align to TRBD2. This CDR3 is built from 17 residues. In germline, CDR1 is MNHEY, CDR2 SVGEGT. V trimming: 6 bases; J trimming: 7 bases; junction bases outside the gene matches: 13. The CDR3: CASSHEMLAGGGNEQFF. CDR3 nucleotide sequence: TGTGCCAGCAGCCACGAGATGCTAGCGGGAGGGGGGAATGAGCAGTTCTTC.

This clonotype was detected many times. The genes are TRBV6-2 or TRBV6-3 and TRBJ2-1; 7 bases match TRBD2. The CDR3 is 13 residues long. Germline CDR1 is MNHEY and CDR2 is SVGEGT. The V gene end was trimmed by 6 bases and the J gene end by 3 bases; junction bases not matched to a gene: 2. The CDR3 DNA is TGTGCCAGCAGGCTAGCGGACTACAATGAGCAGTTCTTC. Its protein product is CASRLADYNEQFF.

This clonotype was picked up many times. The chain has TRBV18 and TRBJ1-6, with 9 positions matching TRBD1. This CDR3 has 15 amino acids. Germline CDR1 is KGHSH and CDR2 is LQKENI. Unmatched junction bases numbered 4, after V lost 3 bases and J lost 7 bases. The CDR3 DNA reads TGTGCCAGCTCACCGAACAGGGGGCAGAATTCACCCCTCCACTTT. This encodes CASSPNRGQNSPLHF.

The V and J genes are TRBV18 and TRBJ2-2; 8 bases align to TRBD1. The CDR3 sequence is 19 residues long. Germline V CDR1 and CDR2: KGHSH, LQKENI. The ends lost 2 bases at V and 1 base at J; junction bases unmatched: 12. CDR3: CASSPRTGLSYLNTGELFF. The CDR3 DNA reads TGTGCCAGCTCACCAAGGACAGGGTTAAGCTATCTGAACACCGGGGAGCTGTTTTTT.

In this sample, this clonotype turned up a few times. V and J are TRBV19 and TRBJ2-1; 7 nucleotides line up with TRBD1. Germline CDR1 LNHDA, CDR2 SQIVND (reference sequence). J was trimmed by 5 bases and V by 5 bases; bases with no gene match: 9. CDR3 size: 15 residues. The CDR3 sequence is CASSADRAPDNEQFF. CDR3 DNA: TGTGCCAGTAGTGCTGACAGGGCCCCGGACAATGAGCAGTTCTTC.

This clonotype was observed many times. J is TRBJ2-3 and V is TRBV20-1, with D tentatively TRBD2 (6 bases). Germline loops: CDR1 DFQATT, CDR2 SNEGSKA (reference sequence). The CDR3 is 16 amino acids. The V end lost 5 bases, the J end lost 3 bases, and 21 bases lay between the germline ends. CDR3 coding DNA: TGCAGTGCTCTTGGGAGGAGGGCCGTTTATACAGATACGCAGTATTTT. Amino acids: CSALGRRAVYTDTQYF.

Comment on this clonotype: This sequence may be a read error, since a much larger clone differs from it by one base. The V gene is TRBV11-3, the J gene TRBJ2-4, with 7 bases that match TRBD2. V dropped 4 bases and J dropped 8; count of bases not matched to a gene: 29. Germline-derived CDR1 and CDR2 are SGHNT and YENEEA. CDR3 length equals 21 residues. The CDR3 loop is CASSSEVPERGASTWLHIQYF. The CDR3 nucleotides read TGTGCCAGCAGCTCAGAGGTTCCCGAGCGGGGAGCCTCAACCTGGTTGCACATTCAGTACTTC.

This chain joins TRBV5-5 and TRBJ2-2; D is perhaps TRBD1 or TRBD2 (6 bases each). The CDR3 is made up of 16 amino acids. The ends were cut back, 0 bases at V and 3 bases at J, with 12 bases in the middle. CDR1 is SGHKS, CDR2 YYEKEE, per germline (reference sequence). The CDR3 protein is CASSLVYRDYTGELFF. In DNA, the CDR3 is TGTGCCAGCAGCTTGGTTTACAGGGACTACACCGGGGAGCTGTTTTTT.